Listed here are 7 T cell receptor beta chains from one sample, sequenced in a study of graft-versus-host responses after intestinal transplantation. Produced via immunoSEQ multiplex PCR; TCRdb's table is partial and in-frame only. The sample yields fewer than 120,000 clones, about 93% seen once. These receptors have no identified antigens. This specimen consisted of unstimulated CD8+ T cells sorted from spleen or lymph node cells, obtained before intestinal transplant. Receptor source: a human donor who received an intestinal transplant.

This CDR3 reads CASVPRDRESYEQYF. CDR3 DNA sequence: TGTGCCAGCGTGCCACGGGACAGGGAATCCTACGAGCAGTACTTC. This chain connects TRBV6-6 to TRBJ2-7, with 9 bases lining up with TRBD1. This CDR3 has 15 amino acids. J gave up 1 base and V 8 bases, and 9 bases lay outside the gene matches. Looked up from germline, CDR1 is MNHNY and CDR2 is SVGAGI (reference sequence).

This clone was seen only once. V and J are TRBV29-1 and TRBJ2-1; D uncertain. The germline V and J ends were trimmed by 4 bases and 0 bases, with 7 bases remaining between them. The CDR3 contains 13 residues. CDR1 and CDR2 from the germline V gene are SQVTM and ANQGSEA. Here the CDR3 reads CSVAQSSYNEQFF. The CDR3 nucleotides are TGCAGCGTTGCCCAAAGCTCCTACAATGAGCAGTTCTTC.

The genes are TRBV9 and TRBJ2-2; maybe TRBD2 (7 bases). Germline CDR1 reads SGDLS; CDR2 reads YYNGEE. This CDR3 is 17 amino acids long. V lost 4 bases to trimming and J lost 1 base, with 17 bases between them. CDR3 in DNA: TGTGCCAGCAGCTCCCCAGGGAGGGGGGGGAACACCGGGGAGCTGTTTTTT. This sequence encodes CASSSPGRGGNTGELFF.

The genes are TRBV5-6 and TRBJ2-3; D is perhaps TRBD2 (5 bases). Per the germline V gene, CDR1 is SGHDT and CDR2 is YYEEEE. V lost 2 bases and J lost 2, with 12 bases in between. The CDR3 runs to 15 residues. The CDR3 spells CASSLYGRDTDTQYF. CDR3 coding DNA: TGTGCCAGCAGCTTATATGGACGGGACACAGATACGCAGTATTTT.

V is TRBV30 and J is TRBJ2-3; 7 nucleotides line up with TRBD2. V dropped 0 bases and J dropped 3; count of bases not matched to a gene: 6. CDR1 is GTSNPN and CDR2 is SVGIG in the germline V gene (reference sequence). This CDR3 comprises 15 residues. The CDR3 sequence is CAWSVGGSSTDTQYF. In nucleotides, the CDR3 is TGTGCCTGGAGTGTCGGCGGGAGCAGTACAGATACGCAGTATTTT.

The V and J genes are TRBV28 and TRBJ2-1, with TRBD2 identical over 10 bases. CDR3 length: 18 amino acids. Germline V lookup: CDR1 MDHEN, CDR2 SYDVKM. V lost 2 bases and J lost 7; bases outside the gene matches: 14. The CDR3 nucleotides are TGTGCCAGCAGTTTAGCCCTAGCGGGAGTCAGAGCCGGGAATGAGCAGTTCTTC. It specifies CASSLALAGVRAGNEQFF.

V gene TRBV29-1 combines with J gene TRBJ2-2, with TRBD1 matching over 8 bases. The trim removed 7 bases at V and 4 bases at J, leaving 2 bases unmatched. The germline CDR1 and CDR2 sequences are SQVTM and ANQGSEA. This CDR3 has 12 amino acids. CDR3 sequence: CSADRGTGELFF. CDR3 nucleotide sequence: TGCAGCGCTGACAGGGGCACCGGGGAGCTGTTTTTT.